These T cell receptor beta chains were read from a single sample in a study of T cell responses to AZD1222 COVID-19 vaccine. Produced via immunoSEQ multiplex PCR; TCRdb's table is partial and in-frame only. The table records 130,000 to 150,000 clones, 80% to 95% of them present only once. Sequenced material: peripheral blood, taken on day 0 of MenACWY control vaccination. Receptor source: an adult in good health. Both conserved end residues are part of each CDR3. Clone sizes are given selectively: once, few, many, or a class where the clone is expanded.

clone size | J gene | CDR3 length | V gene | CDR3 protein
- | TRBJ2-3 | 16 | TRBV6-2/TRBV6-3 | CASSYGGPEATDTQYF
- | TRBJ2-7 | 14 | TRBV3-1/TRBV3-2 | CASSQGLSSYEQYF
- | TRBJ1-5 | 20 | TRBV30 | CAWSSPRQGRRLYSNQPQHF
- | TRBJ1-3 | 16 | TRBV5-1 | CASSLEPGGRGNTIYF
medium-sized | TRBJ2-7 | 17 | TRBV24-1 | CATSDYASSGLTYEQYF
- | TRBJ2-2 | 13 | TRBV6-4 | CASSAGATGELFF
- | TRBJ1-6 | 15 | TRBV5-1 | CASSLGIDRHSPLHF
- | TRBJ1-2 | 11 | TRBV6-6 | CASDLGYGYTF
- | TRBJ1-5 | 14 | TRBV5-1 | CASSLEGRNQPQHF
- | TRBJ1-6 | 11 | TRBV7-9 | CASSLGSPLHF
- | TRBJ1-2 | 14 | TRBV6-5 | CASKPGQAHDGYTF
- | TRBJ1-5 | 15 | TRBV4-1 | CASSQESPTTQPQHF
- | TRBJ1-6 | 15 | TRBV5-4 | CASSAPGRPNSPLHF
- | TRBJ1-1 | 13 | TRBV6-5 | CASSRGRGTEAFF
- | TRBJ1-5 | 16 | TRBV3-1/TRBV3-2 | CASSQTLGERNQPQHF
- | TRBJ1-1 | 11 | TRBV6-5 | CASQTNTEAFF
- | TRBJ1-1 | 15 | TRBV10-3 | CAISEDGTANTEAFF
- | TRBJ2-2 | 14 | TRBV5-1 | CATDTGSNTGELFF
- | TRBJ2-7 | 11 | TRBV28 | CASSSTREQYF
- | TRBJ2-3 | 13 | TRBV5-1 | CASSLLSTDTQYF
- | TRBJ2-3 | 19 | TRBV19 | CASSPGRRLADFSTDTQYF
- | TRBJ2-7 | 12 | TRBV28 | CASTTRRGEQYF
- | TRBJ1-1 | 13 | TRBV3-1/TRBV3-2 | CASSPLGGTEAFF
- | TRBJ2-1 | 15 | TRBV4-1 | CASSQDDGQNNEQFF
- | TRBJ2-1 | 12 | TRBV15 | CATSRVNNEQFF
once | TRBJ2-7 | 15 | TRBV7-9 | CASSPSPDRGEQQYF
- | TRBJ1-4 | 15 | TRBV27 | CASSSRTGGGGKLFF
- | TRBJ2-1 | 13 | TRBV27 | CASSTPSYNEQFF
few | TRBJ1-2 | 13 | TRBV2 | CASSEAGFDGYTF
- | TRBJ1-3 | 14 | TRBV9 | CASSVDRAGNTIYF
- | TRBJ2-3 | 15 | TRBV11-3 | CASSLGQGSTDTQYF
- | TRBJ1-5 | 18 | TRBV19 | CASSPGQGRGNSNQPQHF
- | TRBJ1-5 | 16 | TRBV6-1 | CASSEVAGPSNQPQHF
- | TRBJ2-1 | 14 | TRBV19 | CASSKGKSYNEQFF
- | TRBJ2-7 | 9 | TRBV19 | CAGPGQGDF
- | TRBJ1-5 | 15 | TRBV7-3 | CASSLTGQLNQPQHF
- | TRBJ2-2 | 13 | TRBV6-5 | CASDPKTRTALFF
- | TRBJ1-4 | 15 | TRBV14 | CASSQGGTGQEKLFF
- | TRBJ1-1 | 14 | TRBV18 | CASSPGHLNTEAFF
- | TRBJ1-6 | 12 | TRBV19 | CASSPTGAPLHF
- | TRBJ2-7 | 14 | TRBV28 | CASSLSLSSYEQYF
- | TRBJ2-3 | 13 | TRBV9 | CASSARHTDTQYF
- | TRBJ2-7 | 20 | TRBV24-1 | CATYLLPSQGHGTDTYEQYF
- | TRBJ1-6 | 15 | TRBV14 | CASSQDWIGQSPLHF
few | TRBJ1-5 | 15 | TRBV28 | CASSSPGQGYQPQHF
- | TRBJ2-3 | 17 | TRBV5-5 | CASSRILAGGNTDTQYF
- | TRBJ2-7 | 13 | TRBV5-4 | CASSLGLNYEQYF
- | TRBJ1-1 | 14 | TRBV9 | CASSVGGVGTEAFF
- | TRBJ2-7 | 16 | TRBV6-1 | CASSEALSVYYYEQYF
- | TRBJ2-3 | 16 | TRBV15 | CATSRGGGSHTDTQYF
- | TRBJ1-2 | 16 | TRBV7-2 | CASSLVRLRGHYGYTF
- | TRBJ1-2 | 15 | TRBV28 | CASSLRGATLYGYTF
- | TRBJ1-6 | 17 | TRBV11-2 | CASSLAQKSSYNSPLHF
- | TRBJ1-6 | 15 | TRBV11-3 | CASSFVPTGNSPLHF
- | TRBJ1-5 | 13 | TRBV6-1 | CASGRGSNQPQHF
- | TRBJ2-1 | 15 | TRBV7-7 | CASSEGLAAYNEQFF
- | TRBJ1-4 | 12 | TRBV3-1/TRBV3-2 | CASSQGGEKLFF